A selection of T cell receptor beta chains follows, all from one sample in a study of blood T cell repertoires in COVID-19. Libraries were prepared by immunoSEQ multiplex PCR; TCRdb keeps only in-frame clonotypes and omits some of them. Among some 140,000 clones listed, roughly 80% were seen once. The sequencing input was PBMCs or T cells enriched from blood (not recorded which). These receptors came from a man between 40 and 49 years old with acute COVID-19. Each CDR3 is given with its conserved first and last residue. The D gene is left open where the match is weak. Rows may omit the clone size; those that give it use once, few, many or a size class.

TRBV7-2	TRBJ1-1	few	-	CASSLDGTSDTEAFF	TGTGCCAGCAGCTTAGACGGGACAAGCGACACTGAAGCTTTCTTT
TRBV7-2	TRBJ1-4	-	-	CASSHEYNEKLFF	TGTGCCAGCAGCCACGAGTATAATGAAAAACTGTTTTTT
TRBV7-9	TRBJ1-2	few	-	CASSLAYRVYGYTF	TGTGCCAGCAGCTTAGCGTACCGGGTCTATGGCTACACCTTC
TRBV5-1	TRBJ2-7	-	-	CASSLKEIDGAYEQYF	TGCGCCAGCAGCTTGAAAGAAATCGACGGAGCCTACGAGCAGTACTTC
TRBV5-4	TRBJ2-5	-	-	CASSPRTSRTQYF	TGTGCCAGCAGCCCCCGGACATCTAGGACCCAGTACTTC
TRBV7-2	TRBJ1-2	-	-	CASSSDDRSYGYTF	TGTGCCAGCAGCTCAGATGACAGGTCCTATGGCTACACCTTC
TRBV28	TRBJ2-7	-	TRBD1	CASSPGTGGVNEQYF	TGTGCCAGCAGTCCTGGGACAGGGGGGGTCAACGAGCAGTACTTC
TRBV5-5	TRBJ2-7	-	-	CASSLSYRVHEQYF	TGTGCCAGCAGCTTGTCTTACCGGGTTCACGAGCAGTACTTC
TRBV2	TRBJ1-2	-	-	CASSVSEIPGYTF	TGTGCCAGCAGTGTCAGCGAGATCCCGGGCTACACCTTC
TRBV19	TRBJ2-7	-	TRBD2	CASSIGGGTSDSIEQYF	TGTGCCAGTAGTATAGGGGGGGGGACTAGTGATTCCATCGAGCAGTACTTC
TRBV7-2	TRBJ2-1	-	-	CASTQGRFYEQFF	TGTGCCAGCACCCAGGGTCGGTTCTATGAGCAGTTCTTC
TRBV9	TRBJ1-2	-	TRBD1	CASSAGTGSNYGYTF	TGTGCCAGCAGCGCCGGGACAGGAAGCAACTATGGCTACACCTTC
TRBV5-6	TRBJ2-5	-	TRBD2	CASSLGGGPQETQYF	TGTGCCAGCAGCTTGGGCGGGGGGCCCCAAGAGACCCAGTACTTC
TRBV11-3	TRBJ2-3	-	TRBD2	CASSRGLAGEEDTQYF	TGTGCCAGCAGCCGGGGACTAGCGGGAGAAGAAGATACGCAGTATTTT
TRBV7-9	TRBJ1-1	-	-	CASSSEREHTEAFF	TGTGCCAGCAGCTCCGAAAGGGAGCACACTGAAGCTTTCTTT
TRBV28	TRBJ1-4	-	TRBD1	CASSGDRGRGKLFF	TGTGCCAGCAGTGGGGACAGGGGGCGCGGAAAACTGTTTTTT
TRBV7-2	TRBJ1-6	-	TRBD1	CASSLLWDRFNSPLHF	TGTGCCAGCAGCTTGCTTTGGGACAGGTTTAATTCACCCCTCCACTTT
TRBV19	TRBJ1-2	-	-	CASSIGFGYTF	TGTGCCAGTAGTATCGGGTTTGGCTACACCTTC
TRBV14	TRBJ1-3	-	-	CASSPGRPSGNTIYF	TGTGCCAGCAGTCCCGGTCGCCCCTCTGGAAACACCATATATTTT
TRBV7-2	TRBJ2-2	-	TRBD2	CASSFGGGGSGELFF	TGTGCCAGCAGCTTCGGCGGGGGAGGCTCCGGGGAGCTGTTTTTT
TRBV10-3	TRBJ1-4	-	-	CAISEDNNEKLFF	TGTGCCATCAGTGAAGACAATAATGAAAAACTGTTTTTT
TRBV27	TRBJ2-2	-	TRBD2	CASSLGGGDTGELFF	TGTGCCAGCAGTTTAGGGGGAGGGGACACCGGGGAGCTGTTTTTT
TRBV7-9	TRBJ1-1	-	-	CASSLQGWNTEAFF	TGTGCCAGCAGCTTACAGGGATGGAACACTGAAGCTTTCTTT
TRBV6-5	TRBJ2-7	once	TRBD1	CASTGTGFNSYEQYF	TGTGCCAGCACCGGGACAGGGTTTAACTCCTACGAGCAGTACTTC
TRBV30	TRBJ1-5	-	-	CAWSVGGGNGPQHF	TGTGCCTGGAGTGTGGGTGGAGGGAATGGACCCCAGCATTTT
TRBV29-1	TRBJ2-7	-	TRBD1	CSVEDTGQGVSYEQYF	TGCAGCGTTGAAGACACGGGACAGGGGGTATCCTACGAGCAGTACTTC
TRBV6-5	TRBJ1-4	-	TRBD1	CASRPTGGNEKLFF	TGTGCCAGCAGACCTACAGGGGGGAATGAAAAACTGTTTTTT
TRBV5-6	TRBJ2-3	few	-	CASSLWSGADTQYF	TGTGCCAGCAGCTTGTGGTCGGGGGCAGATACGCAGTATTTT
TRBV7-2	TRBJ2-7	few	-	CASSLAVPGWAQYF	TGTGCCAGCAGCTTAGCGGTACCGGGATGGGCGCAGTACTTC
TRBV7-2	TRBJ1-3	once	-	CASILGRDDTIYF	TGTGCCAGCATATTGGGCCGCGATGACACCATATATTTT
TRBV7-9	TRBJ2-1	-	TRBD2	CASNRGGGGDEQFF	TGTGCCAGCAACCGAGGCGGGGGTGGTGATGAGCAGTTCTTC
TRBV5-1	TRBJ1-6	-	-	CASSLTVRDNNSPLHF	TGCGCCAGCAGCTTGACGGTTAGAGATAATAATTCACCCCTCCACTTT
TRBV5-6	TRBJ1-2	-	-	CASTNRVGYTF	TGTGCCAGCACCAACAGGGTTGGCTACACCTTC
TRBV11-2	TRBJ2-2	-	-	CASSFGQGWGAGELFF	TGTGCCAGCAGCTTCGGCCAGGGGTGGGGCGCCGGGGAGCTGTTTTTT
TRBV7-9	TRBJ2-1	-	-	CASSPPTDTLSYNEQFF	TGTGCCAGCAGCCCCCCGACAGACACCCTCTCCTACAATGAGCAGTTCTTC
TRBV7-8	TRBJ2-1	once	-	CASSRMEGLFIEQFF	TGTGCCAGCAGCAGGATGGAGGGACTCTTCATTGAGCAGTTCTTC
TRBV18	TRBJ2-2	-	TRBD1	CASSPGGQANTGELFF	TGTGCCAGCTCACCAGGTGGACAGGCGAACACCGGGGAGCTGTTTTTT
TRBV3-1/TRBV3-2	TRBJ2-4	-	-	CASSPAQNRALAKNIQYF	TGTGCCAGCAGCCCCGCGCAAAACAGGGCGCTAGCCAAAAACATTCAGTACTTC
TRBV7-2	TRBJ2-3	-	-	CASSLFDRESDTQYF	TGTGCCAGCAGCTTGTTCGACCGGGAGTCAGATACGCAGTATTTT
TRBV4-3	TRBJ1-2	-	-	CASSQDRNSRYGYTF	TGCGCCAGCAGCCAAGATAGGAACAGCCGCTATGGCTACACCTTC
TRBV5-1	TRBJ1-1	-	-	CASSPRAGMNTEAFF	TGCGCCAGCAGCCCCCGGGCGGGTATGAACACTGAAGCTTTCTTT
TRBV5-4	TRBJ2-1	-	TRBD2	CASSFGLAGSYNEQFF	TGTGCCAGCAGCTTCGGACTAGCGGGGAGCTACAATGAGCAGTTCTTC
TRBV4-3	TRBJ1-6	-	-	CASSQGGNNSPLHF	TGCGCCAGCAGCCAAGGAGGGAACAATTCACCCCTCCACTTT
TRBV19	TRBJ2-7	-	TRBD1	CASSINLGTGSYEQYF	TGTGCCAGTAGTATAAACCTCGGGACAGGCTCCTACGAGCAGTACTTC
TRBV19	TRBJ1-6	-	TRBD1	CASTPDRGENSPLHF	TGTGCCAGTACTCCCGACAGGGGCGAAAATTCACCCCTCCACTTT
TRBV15	TRBJ2-1	-	-	CATSTGQSYNEQFF	TGTGCCACCAGCACTGGACAGTCCTACAATGAGCAGTTCTTC
TRBV30	TRBJ2-1	-	TRBD2	CAWSGVAGEEQFF	TGTGCCTGGAGTGGGGTAGCGGGAGAGGAGCAGTTCTTC
TRBV5-1	TRBJ2-5	-	-	CASSTGGGPETQYF	TGCGCCAGCAGCACAGGTGGGGGCCCGGAGACCCAGTACTTC
TRBV19	TRBJ2-2	-	TRBD2	CASSRLAGANTGELFF	TGTGCCAGTAGTAGACTAGCGGGGGCGAACACCGGGGAGCTGTTTTTT
TRBV28	TRBJ2-7	-	-	CASTTSHYSTGEQYF	TGTGCCAGCACCACATCCCACTATTCCACGGGGGAGCAGTACTTC
TRBV2	TRBJ1-2	-	-	CASSELGAPYGYTF	TGTGCCAGCAGTGAATTGGGGGCGCCCTATGGCTACACCTTC